This T cell receptor beta chain was recovered during a study of T cells in Graves' hyperthyroidism and ophthalmopathy. Germline trimming cut 4 bases from V and 8 bases from J; bases unmatched to any gene: 8. Germline V gene sequence: CDR1 MNHNS, CDR2 SASEGT. The CDR3 sequence is 15 residues long. TCR beta CDR3 region amplification was performed from RNA transcripts. HTBI primers were employed in a first-round RT-PCR of the TCR CDR3. TCRdb reanalysed the multiplex PCR reads using MiXCR and keeps one entry per CDR3 protein. This table holds 350,000 to 400,000 distinct CDR3 sequences, under 15% found once.

This chain connects TRBV6-1 to TRBJ2-4, with 10 positions matching TRBD2. The sequence was collected from a woman under 40 with Graves' hyperthyroidism. Sequences were obtained from blood. The CDR3 reads CASSGLLAGEDIQYF. CDR3 bases: TGTGCCAGCAGTGGATTGCTAGCGGGAGAGGACATTCAGTACTTC.